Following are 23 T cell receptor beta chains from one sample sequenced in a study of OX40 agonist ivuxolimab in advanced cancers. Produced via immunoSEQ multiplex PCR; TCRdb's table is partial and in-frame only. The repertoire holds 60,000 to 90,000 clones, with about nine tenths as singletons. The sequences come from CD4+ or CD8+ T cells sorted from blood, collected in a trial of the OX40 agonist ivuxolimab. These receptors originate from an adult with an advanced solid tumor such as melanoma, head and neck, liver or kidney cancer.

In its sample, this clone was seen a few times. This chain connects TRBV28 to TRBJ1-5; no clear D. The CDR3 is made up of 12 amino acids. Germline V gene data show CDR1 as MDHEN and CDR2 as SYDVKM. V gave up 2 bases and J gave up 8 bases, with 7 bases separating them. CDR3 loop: CASSLTDEPQHF. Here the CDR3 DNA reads TGTGCCAGCAGTTTAACAGACGAGCCCCAGCATTTT.

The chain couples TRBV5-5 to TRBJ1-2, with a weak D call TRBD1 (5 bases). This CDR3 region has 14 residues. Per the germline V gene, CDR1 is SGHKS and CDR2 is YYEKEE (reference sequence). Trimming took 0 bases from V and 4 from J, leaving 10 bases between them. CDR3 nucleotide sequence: TGTGCCAGCAGCTTGGAGCCAGGGCTCTATGGCTACACCTTC. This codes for CASSLEPGLYGYTF.

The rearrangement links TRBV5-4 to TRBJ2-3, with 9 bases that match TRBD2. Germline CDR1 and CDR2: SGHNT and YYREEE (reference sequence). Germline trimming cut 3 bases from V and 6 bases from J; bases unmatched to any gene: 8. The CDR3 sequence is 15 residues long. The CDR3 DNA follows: TGTGCCAGCAGCTCTCCGGGACTAGCTATCGATACGCAGTATTTT. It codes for CASSSPGLAIDTQYF.

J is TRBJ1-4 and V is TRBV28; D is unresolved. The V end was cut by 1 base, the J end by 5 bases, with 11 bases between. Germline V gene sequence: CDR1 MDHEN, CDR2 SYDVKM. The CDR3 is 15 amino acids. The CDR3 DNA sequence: TGTGCCAGCAGTTTATACGGCAGCTTAAATGAAAAACTGTTTTTT. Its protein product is CASSLYGSLNEKLFF.

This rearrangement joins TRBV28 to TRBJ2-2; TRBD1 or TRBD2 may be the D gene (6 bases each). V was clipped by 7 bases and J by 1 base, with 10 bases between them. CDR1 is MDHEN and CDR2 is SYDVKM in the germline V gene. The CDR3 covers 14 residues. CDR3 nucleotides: TGTGCCAGCACAGGAGGGGGGAACACCGGGGAGCTGTTTTTT. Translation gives CASTGGGNTGELFF. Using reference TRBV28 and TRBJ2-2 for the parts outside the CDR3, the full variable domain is DVKVTQSSRYLVKRTGEKVFLECVQDMDHENMFWYRQDPGLGLRLIYFSYDVKMKEKGDIPEGYSVSREKKERFSLILESASTNQTSMYLCASTGGGNTGELFFGEGSRLTVL.

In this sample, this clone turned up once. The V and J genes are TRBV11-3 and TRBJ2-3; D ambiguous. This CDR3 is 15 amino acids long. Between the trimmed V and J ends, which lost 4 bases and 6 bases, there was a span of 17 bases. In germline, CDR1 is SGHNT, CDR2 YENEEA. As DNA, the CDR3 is TGTGCCAGCAGCTCCTTTAAACTCCCCCGGGATACGCAGTATTTT. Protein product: CASSSFKLPRDTQYF.

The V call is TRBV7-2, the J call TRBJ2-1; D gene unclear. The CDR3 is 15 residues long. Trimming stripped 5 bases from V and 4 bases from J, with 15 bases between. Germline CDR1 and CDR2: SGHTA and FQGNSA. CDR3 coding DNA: TGTGCCAGCAGCCTACGGTTTGATCCTTACAATGAGCAGTTCTTC. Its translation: CASSLRFDPYNEQFF.

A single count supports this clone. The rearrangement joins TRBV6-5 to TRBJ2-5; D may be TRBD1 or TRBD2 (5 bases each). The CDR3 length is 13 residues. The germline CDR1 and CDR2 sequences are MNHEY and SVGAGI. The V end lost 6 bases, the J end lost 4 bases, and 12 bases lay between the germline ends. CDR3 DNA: TGTGCCAGCAGCTCGATGGGACCAGAGACCCAGTACTTC. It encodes CASSSMGPETQYF.

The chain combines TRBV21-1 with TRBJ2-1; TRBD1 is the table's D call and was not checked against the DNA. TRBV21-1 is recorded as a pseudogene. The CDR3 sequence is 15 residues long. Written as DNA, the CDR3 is TGTGCCAGCAGCAAACGGTCCGACAGTTACAATGAGCAGTTCTTC. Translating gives CASSKRSDSYNEQFF.

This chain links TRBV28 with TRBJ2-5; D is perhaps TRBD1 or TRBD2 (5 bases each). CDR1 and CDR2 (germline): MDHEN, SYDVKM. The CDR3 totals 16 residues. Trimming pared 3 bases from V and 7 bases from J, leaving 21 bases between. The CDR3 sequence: CASSLGVGRAGGTQYF. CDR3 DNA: TGTGCCAGCAGTTTGGGCGTAGGCAGGGCTGGGGGGACCCAGTACTTC.

The CDR3 nucleotides read TGTGCCAGCAGCCAGGGACTAGCCCGCAATGAGCAGTTCTTC. It is translated as CASSQGLARNEQFF. This chain joins TRBV4-2 and TRBJ2-1, with 9 bases that match TRBD2. Germline loops: CDR1 LGHNA, CDR2 YNFKEQ. The length of the CDR3 is 14 residues. J gave up 6 bases and V 3 bases, and 3 bases lay outside the gene matches.

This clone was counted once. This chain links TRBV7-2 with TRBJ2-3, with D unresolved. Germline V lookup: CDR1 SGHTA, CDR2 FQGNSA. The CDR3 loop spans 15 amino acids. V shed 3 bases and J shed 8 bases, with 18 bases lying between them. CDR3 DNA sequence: TGTGCCAGCAGCTTTGACGGCCCGCCCTTGGGTACGCAGTATTTT. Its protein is CASSFDGPPLGTQYF.

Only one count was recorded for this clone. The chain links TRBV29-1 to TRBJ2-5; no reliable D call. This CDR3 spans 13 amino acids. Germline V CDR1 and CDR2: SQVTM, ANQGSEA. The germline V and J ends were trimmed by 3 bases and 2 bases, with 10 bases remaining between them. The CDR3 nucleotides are TGCAGCGTTGATTCGAGGCCTCAAGAGACCCAGTACTTC. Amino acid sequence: CSVDSRPQETQYF.

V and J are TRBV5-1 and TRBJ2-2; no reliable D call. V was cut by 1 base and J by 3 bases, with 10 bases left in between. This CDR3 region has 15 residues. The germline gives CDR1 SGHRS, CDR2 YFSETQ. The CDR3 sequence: CASSLSGEDTGELFF. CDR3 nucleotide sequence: TGCGCCAGCAGCTTGAGTGGGGAAGACACCGGGGAGCTGTTTTTT.

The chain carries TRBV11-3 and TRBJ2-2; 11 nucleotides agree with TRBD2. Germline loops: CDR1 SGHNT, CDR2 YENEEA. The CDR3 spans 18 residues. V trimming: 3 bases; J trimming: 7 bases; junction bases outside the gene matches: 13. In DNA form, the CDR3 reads TGTGCCAGCAGCTTTATCGCAGCTACTAGCGGGGGTGGCGGGGAGCTGTTTTTT. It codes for CASSFIAATSGGGGELFF.

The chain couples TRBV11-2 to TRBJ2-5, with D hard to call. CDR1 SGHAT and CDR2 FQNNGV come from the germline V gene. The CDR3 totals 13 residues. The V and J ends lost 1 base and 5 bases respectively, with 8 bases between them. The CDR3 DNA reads TGTGCCAGCAGCTTAGGGTTGTGGGAGACCCAGTACTTC. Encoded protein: CASSLGLWETQYF.

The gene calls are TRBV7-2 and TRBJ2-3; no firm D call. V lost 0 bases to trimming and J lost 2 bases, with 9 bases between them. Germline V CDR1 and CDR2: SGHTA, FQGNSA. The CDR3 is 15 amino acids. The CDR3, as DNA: TGTGCCAGCAGCTTAGCGGTCTCTTACACAGATACGCAGTATTTT. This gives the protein CASSLAVSYTDTQYF.

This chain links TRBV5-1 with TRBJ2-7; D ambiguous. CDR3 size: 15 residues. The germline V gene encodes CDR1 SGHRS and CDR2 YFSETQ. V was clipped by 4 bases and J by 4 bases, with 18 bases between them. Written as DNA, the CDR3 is TGCGCCAGCAGCATCCGGACGGAAGGATCTTACGAGCAGTACTTC. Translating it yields CASSIRTEGSYEQYF. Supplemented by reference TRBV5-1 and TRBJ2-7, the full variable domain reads KAGVTQTPRYLIKTRGQQVTLSCSPISGHRSVSWYQQTPGQGLQFLFEYFSETQRNKGNFPGRFSGRQFSNSRSEMNVSTLELGDSALYLCASSIRTEGSYEQYFGPGTRLTVT.

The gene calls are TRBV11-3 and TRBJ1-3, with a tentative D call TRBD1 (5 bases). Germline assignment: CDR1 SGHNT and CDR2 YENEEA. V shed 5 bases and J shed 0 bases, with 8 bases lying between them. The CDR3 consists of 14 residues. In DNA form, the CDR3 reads TGTGCCAGCAGCCGGGACTTCTCTGGAAACACCATATATTTT. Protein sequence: CASSRDFSGNTIYF.

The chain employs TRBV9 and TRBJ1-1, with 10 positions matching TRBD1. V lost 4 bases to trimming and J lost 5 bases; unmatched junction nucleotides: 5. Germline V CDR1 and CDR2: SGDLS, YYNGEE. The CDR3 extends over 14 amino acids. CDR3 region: CASSLWTGGTEAFF. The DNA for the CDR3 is TGTGCCAGCAGCTTGTGGACAGGGGGAACTGAAGCTTTCTTT.

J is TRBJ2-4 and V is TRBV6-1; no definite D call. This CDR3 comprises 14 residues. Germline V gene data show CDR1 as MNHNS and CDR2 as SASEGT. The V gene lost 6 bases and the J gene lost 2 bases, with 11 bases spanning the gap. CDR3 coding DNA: TGTGCCAGCAGCCCGGGTGTAACCAAAAACATTCAGTACTTC. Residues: CASSPGVTKNIQYF.

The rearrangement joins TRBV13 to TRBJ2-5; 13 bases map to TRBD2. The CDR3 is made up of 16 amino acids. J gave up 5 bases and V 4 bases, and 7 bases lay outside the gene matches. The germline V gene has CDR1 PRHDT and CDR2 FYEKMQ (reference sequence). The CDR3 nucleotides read TGTGCCAGCAGCTCCTCCACTAGCGGGGGGGCGGAGACCCAGTACTTC. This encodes CASSSSTSGGAETQYF.

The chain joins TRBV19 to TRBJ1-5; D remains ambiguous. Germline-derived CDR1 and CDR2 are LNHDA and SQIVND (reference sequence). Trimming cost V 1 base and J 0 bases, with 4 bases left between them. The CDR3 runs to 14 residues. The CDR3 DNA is TGTGCCAGTAGTATAGTCCATAGCAATCAGCCCCAGCATTTT. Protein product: CASSIVHSNQPQHF.